Each of the 5 T cell receptor beta chains below was sequenced from the same sample in a study of read filtering for tumor transcriptome and immune sequencing. Molecular barcoded adaptors covering alpha/delta and beta/gamma chains were used on approximately 400 ng RNA. Each CDR3 protein is one row after TCRdb ran MiXCR on the reads. Here the sample spans around 140,000 distinct CDR3 sequences, under 15% being singletons. Sequenced material: a population of CD138-negative cells sorted from bone marrow. The receptors here all came from a donor at least 40 years old with multiple myeloma.

On this clonotype: Since a much larger clone is just one base distant, this may be a read error. The chain is built from TRBV4-1 and TRBJ2-1; unclear D gene. The germline CDR1 and CDR2 sequences are MGHRA and YSYEKL. This CDR3 spans 14 amino acids. This CDR3 is CAGSRSSGDNEQFF. In DNA, the CDR3 is TGCGCCGGCAGCCGCAGTAGTGGGGACAATGAGCAGTTCTTC.

The table lists this clonotype with many counts. The rearrangement uses TRBV6-2 or TRBV6-3 and TRBJ1-1, with 9 bases matching TRBD1. The CDR3 is 14 residues long. CDR1 is MNHEY, CDR2 SVGEGT, per germline. V trimming: 6 bases; J trimming: 10 bases; junction bases outside the gene matches: 12. CDR3 sequence: CASSDPGTGLVAFF. DNA for the CDR3: TGTGCCAGCAGCGACCCCGGGACAGGGCTTGTAGCTTTCTTT.

A single count supports this clonotype. A much larger clonotype is one base distant, so this may be a read error. The chain combines TRBV18 with TRBJ2-1; 9 positions agree with TRBD1. V lost 4 bases and J lost 7; bases outside the gene matches: 11. The CDR3 length is 16 residues. The germline gives CDR1 KGHSH, CDR2 LQKENI. This CDR3 reads CASSQAPGQGMNEQFF. The CDR3 DNA reads as TGTGCCAGCTCACAGGCGCCGGGACAGGGAATGAATGAGCAGTTCTTC. Using reference TRBV18 and TRBJ2-1 for the parts outside the CDR3, the full variable domain is NAGVMQNPRHLVRRRGQEARLRCSPMKGHSHVYWYRQLPEEGLKFMVYLQKENIIDESGMPKERFSAEFPKEGPSILRIQQVVRGDSAAYFCASSQAPGQGMNEQFFGPGTRLTVL.

Concerning this clonotype itself: A read error is possible here, since a much larger clone lies one base away. V gene TRBV6-5 combines with J gene TRBJ1-1; 8 bases are a match to TRBD1. J gave up 1 base and V 7 bases, and 5 bases lay outside the gene matches. Germline loops: CDR1 MNHEY, CDR2 SVGAGI. The CDR3 sequence is 14 residues long. The CDR3 loop reads CASTLTGANTEAFF. Written as DNA, the CDR3 is TGTGCCAGCACACTGACAGGGGCGAACACTGAAGCTTTCTTT.

For this clonotype: With a much larger clone just one base away, this may be a read error. The chain couples TRBV6-1 to TRBJ2-7; tentative D call: TRBD1 (5 bases). The CDR3 runs 14 residues. The V gene lost 8 bases and the J gene lost 2 bases, with 16 bases spanning the gap. Germline CDR1 reads MNHNS; CDR2 reads SASEGT. The DNA for the CDR3 is TGTGCCAGCCGCGAGCTCGACAGCCCCTACGAGCAGTACTTC. Translated, it gives CASRELDSPYEQYF.